This T cell receptor (beta chain) was found in a study of response to subunit inactivated influenza vaccine. Study-wide findings and caveats: T cells newly recruited by each seasonal influenza vaccination are few, the authors suggested.

TCRdb called the RT-PCR reads again in MiXCR, with one record for every CDR3 protein. Here the sample spans about 780,000 distinct CDR3 sequences, about a fifth being singletons. As concerns this clonotype: The target antigen is unknown.

The receptor was derived from a man aged 45 to 65 who received an inactivated influenza vaccine. The sequencing here drew on PBMCs from blood, taken about 5 days after vaccination.

The CDR3 loop reads CAGGGRAPYEQYF. CDR3 nucleotide sequence: TGTGCCGGAGGCGGGAGGGCCCCCTACGAGCAGTACTTC. The rearrangement links TRBV2 to TRBJ2-7; 9 bases match TRBD2. The CDR3 extends over 13 amino acids. The germline V gene encodes CDR1 SNHLY and CDR2 FYNNEI. Unmatched junction bases numbered 7, after V lost 11 bases and J lost 2 bases. Together with reference TRBV2 and TRBJ2-7, the CDR3 gives the full variable domain: EPEVTQTPSHQVTQMGQEVILRCVPISNHLYFYWYRQILGQKVEFLVSFYNNEISEKSEIFDDQFSVERPDGSNFTLKIRSTKLEDSAMYFCAGGGRAPYEQYFGPGTRLTVT.